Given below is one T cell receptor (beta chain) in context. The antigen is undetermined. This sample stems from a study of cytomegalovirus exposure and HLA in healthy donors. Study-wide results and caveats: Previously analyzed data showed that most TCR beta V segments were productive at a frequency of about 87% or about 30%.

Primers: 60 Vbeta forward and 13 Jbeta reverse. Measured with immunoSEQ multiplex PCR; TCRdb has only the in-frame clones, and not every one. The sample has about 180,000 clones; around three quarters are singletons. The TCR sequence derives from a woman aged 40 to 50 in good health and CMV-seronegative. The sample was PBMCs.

In DNA, the CDR3 is TGCAGCGTGAGCAAGTTTCATAGCGGGAGCCACGAGCAGTACTTC. Amino acids: CSVSKFHSGSHEQYF. The chain carries TRBV29-1 and TRBJ2-7; 9 positions match TRBD2. Germline CDR1 and CDR2: SQVTM and ANQGSEA. V was clipped by 6 bases and J by 5 bases; unmatched bases: 14. This CDR3 is built from 15 residues.